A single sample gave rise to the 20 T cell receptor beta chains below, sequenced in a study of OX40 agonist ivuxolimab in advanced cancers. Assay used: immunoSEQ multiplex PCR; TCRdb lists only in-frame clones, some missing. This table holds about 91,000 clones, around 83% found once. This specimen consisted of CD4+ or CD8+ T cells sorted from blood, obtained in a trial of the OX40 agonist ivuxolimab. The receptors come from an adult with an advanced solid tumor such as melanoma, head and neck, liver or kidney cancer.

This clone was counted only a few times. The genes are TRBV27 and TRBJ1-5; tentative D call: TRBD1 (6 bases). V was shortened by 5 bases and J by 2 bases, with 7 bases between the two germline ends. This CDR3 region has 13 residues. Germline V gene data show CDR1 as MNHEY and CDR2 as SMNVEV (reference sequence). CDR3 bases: TGTGCCAGCAGTAGACAGGGCAATCAGCCCCAGCATTTT. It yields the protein CASSRQGNQPQHF.

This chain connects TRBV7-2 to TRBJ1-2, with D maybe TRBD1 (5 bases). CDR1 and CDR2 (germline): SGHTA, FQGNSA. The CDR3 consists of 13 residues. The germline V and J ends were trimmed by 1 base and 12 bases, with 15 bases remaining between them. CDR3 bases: TGTGCCAGCAGCTTAGAAGCCGGGACCCCCAACACCTTC. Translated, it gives CASSLEAGTPNTF.

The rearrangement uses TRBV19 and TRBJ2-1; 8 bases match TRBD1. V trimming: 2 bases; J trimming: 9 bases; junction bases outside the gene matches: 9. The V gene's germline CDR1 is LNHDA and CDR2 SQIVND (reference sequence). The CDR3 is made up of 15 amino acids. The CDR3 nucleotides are TGTGCCAGTAGTATATCCGGACAGGGTCGTGGTGAGCAGTTCTTC. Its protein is CASSISGQGRGEQFF.

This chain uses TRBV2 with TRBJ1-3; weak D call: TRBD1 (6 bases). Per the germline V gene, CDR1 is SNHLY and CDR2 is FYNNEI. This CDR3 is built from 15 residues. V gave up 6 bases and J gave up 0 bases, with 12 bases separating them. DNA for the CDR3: TGTGCCAGCAGCCGCAGGGGTGTCTCTGGAAACACCATATATTTT. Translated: CASSRRGVSGNTIYF.

The CDR3 bases are TGTGCCAGCAGCCCACGGACAGGGAACACTGAAGCTTTCTTT. As protein: CASSPRTGNTEAFF. This rearrangement joins TRBV7-2 to TRBJ1-1; 7 positions match TRBD1. The CDR3 is 14 amino acids. Germline values: CDR1 SGHTA, CDR2 FQGNSA. The V segment lost 5 bases and the J segment 1 base; nucleotides outside the gene matches: 4.

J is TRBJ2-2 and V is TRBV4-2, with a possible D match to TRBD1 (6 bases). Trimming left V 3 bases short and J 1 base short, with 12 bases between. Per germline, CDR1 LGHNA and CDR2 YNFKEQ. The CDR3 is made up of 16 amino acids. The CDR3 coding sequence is TGTGCCAGCAGCCACGACCCGGGACAGAACACCGGGGAGCTGTTTTTT. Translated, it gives CASSHDPGQNTGELFF.

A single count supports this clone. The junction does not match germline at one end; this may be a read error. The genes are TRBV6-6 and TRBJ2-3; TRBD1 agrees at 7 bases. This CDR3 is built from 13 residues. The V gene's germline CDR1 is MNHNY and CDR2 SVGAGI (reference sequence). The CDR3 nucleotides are TGTGCCAGCAGTTTCCCACCGGGACAGATGGTGAATTTT. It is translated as CASSFPPGQMVNF.

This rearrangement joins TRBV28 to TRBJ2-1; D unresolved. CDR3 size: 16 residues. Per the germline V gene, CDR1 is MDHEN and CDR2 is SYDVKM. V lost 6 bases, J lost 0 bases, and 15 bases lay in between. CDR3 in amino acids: CASSPIGSGSYNEQFF. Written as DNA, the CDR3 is TGTGCCAGCAGCCCGATTGGGTCAGGCTCCTACAATGAGCAGTTCTTC.

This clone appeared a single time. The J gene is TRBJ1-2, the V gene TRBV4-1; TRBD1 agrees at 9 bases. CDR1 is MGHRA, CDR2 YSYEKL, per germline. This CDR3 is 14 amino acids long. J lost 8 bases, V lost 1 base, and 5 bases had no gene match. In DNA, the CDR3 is TGCGCCAGCAGCCAAGGGGACAGGGCTGGCGGCTACACCTTC. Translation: CASSQGDRAGGYTF.

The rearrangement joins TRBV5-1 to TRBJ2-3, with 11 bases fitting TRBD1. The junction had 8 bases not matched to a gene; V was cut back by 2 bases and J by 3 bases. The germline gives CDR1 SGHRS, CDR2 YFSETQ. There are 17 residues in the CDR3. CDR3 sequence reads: CASSLRTGGGGTDTQYF. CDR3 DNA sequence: TGCGCCAGCAGCTTAAGGACAGGGGGCGGTGGAACAGATACGCAGTATTTT.

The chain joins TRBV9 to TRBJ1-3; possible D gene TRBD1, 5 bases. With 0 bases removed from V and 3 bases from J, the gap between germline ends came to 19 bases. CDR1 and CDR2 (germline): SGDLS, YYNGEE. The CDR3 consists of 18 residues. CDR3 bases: TGTGCCAGCAGCGTAGGGCCTGATGGGGGTTCTGATGGAAACACCATATATTTT. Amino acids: CASSVGPDGGSDGNTIYF.

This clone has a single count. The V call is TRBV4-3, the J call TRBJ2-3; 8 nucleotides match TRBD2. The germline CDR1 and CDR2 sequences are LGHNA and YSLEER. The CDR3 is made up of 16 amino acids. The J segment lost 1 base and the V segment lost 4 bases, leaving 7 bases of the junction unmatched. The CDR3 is CASSRGGAGGTDTQYF. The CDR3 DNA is TGCGCCAGCAGCCGGGGGGGAGCGGGAGGCACAGATACGCAGTATTTT.

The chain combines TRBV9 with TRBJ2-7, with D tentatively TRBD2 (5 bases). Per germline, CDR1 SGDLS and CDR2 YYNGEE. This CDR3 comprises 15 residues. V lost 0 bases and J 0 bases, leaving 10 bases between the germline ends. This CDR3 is CASSVGTGYSYEQYF. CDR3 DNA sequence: TGTGCCAGCAGCGTAGGAACGGGGTACTCCTACGAGCAGTACTTC. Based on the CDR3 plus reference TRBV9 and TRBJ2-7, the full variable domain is DSGVTQTPKHLITATGQRVTLRCSPRSGDLSVYWYQQSLDQGLQFLIQYYNGEERAKGNILERFSAQQFPDLHSELNLSSLELGDSALYFCASSVGTGYSYEQYFGPGTRLTVT.

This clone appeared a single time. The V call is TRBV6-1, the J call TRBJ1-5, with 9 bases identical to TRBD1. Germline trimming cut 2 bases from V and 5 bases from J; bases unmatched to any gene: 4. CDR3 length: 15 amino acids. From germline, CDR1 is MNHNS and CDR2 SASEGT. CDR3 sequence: CASSETGTGHQPQHF. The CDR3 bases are TGTGCCAGCAGTGAAACCGGGACAGGGCATCAGCCCCAGCATTTT.

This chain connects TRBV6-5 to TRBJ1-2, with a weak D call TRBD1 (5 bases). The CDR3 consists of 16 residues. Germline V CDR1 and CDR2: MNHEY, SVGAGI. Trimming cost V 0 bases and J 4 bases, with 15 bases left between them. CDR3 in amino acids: CASSYSITGPFYGYTF. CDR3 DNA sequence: TGTGCCAGCAGTTACTCGATTACGGGACCCTTCTATGGCTACACCTTC.

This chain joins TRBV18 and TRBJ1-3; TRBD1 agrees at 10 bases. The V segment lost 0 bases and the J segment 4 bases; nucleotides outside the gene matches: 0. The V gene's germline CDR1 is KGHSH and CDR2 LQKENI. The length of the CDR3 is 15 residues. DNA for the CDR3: TGTGCCAGCTCACCACCGGGACAGGGGGGAAACACCATATATTTT. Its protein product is CASSPPGQGGNTIYF.

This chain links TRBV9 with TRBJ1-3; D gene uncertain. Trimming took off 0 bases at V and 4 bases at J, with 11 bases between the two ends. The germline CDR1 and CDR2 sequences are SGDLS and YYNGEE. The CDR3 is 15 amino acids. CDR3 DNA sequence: TGTGCCAGCAGCGTAGATGGCAGCCCGGGAAACACCATATATTTT. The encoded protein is CASSVDGSPGNTIYF.

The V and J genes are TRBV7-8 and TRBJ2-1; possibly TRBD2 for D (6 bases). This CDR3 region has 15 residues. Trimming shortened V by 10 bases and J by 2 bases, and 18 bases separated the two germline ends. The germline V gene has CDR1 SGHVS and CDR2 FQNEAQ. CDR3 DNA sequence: TGTGCCATCTCGAGAGCGGGCGCGACCTACAATGAGCAGTTCTTC. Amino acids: CAISRAGATYNEQFF.

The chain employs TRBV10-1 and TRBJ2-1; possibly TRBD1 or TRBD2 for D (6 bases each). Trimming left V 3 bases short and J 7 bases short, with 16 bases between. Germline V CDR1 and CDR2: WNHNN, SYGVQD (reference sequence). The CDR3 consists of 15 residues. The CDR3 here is CASSERPIGGNEQFF. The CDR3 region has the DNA TGCGCCAGCAGTGAACGGCCCATAGGGGGGAATGAGCAGTTCTTC.

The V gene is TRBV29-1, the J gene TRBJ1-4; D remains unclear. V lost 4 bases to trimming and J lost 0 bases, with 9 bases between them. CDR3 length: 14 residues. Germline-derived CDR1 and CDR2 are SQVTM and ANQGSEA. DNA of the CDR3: TGCAGCGTTGTCTCAGGCACAACTAATGAAAAACTGTTTTTT. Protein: CSVVSGTTNEKLFF.